There are many counts of the clone carrying this T cell receptor (beta chain). The antigen remains undetermined. A universal primer site was created by template switching, with the cDNA bearing unique molecular identifiers. Via MiXCR, TCRdb re-called the 5' RACE reads, giving one row per CDR3 protein. The table lists 420,000 or so distinct CDR3 sequences, roughly 20% of them singletons. These data are taken from a study of identical twins. Findings and limits, study-wide: Within cord blood, abundant beta clonotypes carried fewer insertions, but memory repertoires showed no such trend. With beta out-of-frame sequences, excess sharing by twins was weaker.

Germline-derived CDR1 and CDR2 are DFQATT and SNEGSKA (reference sequence). There are 16 residues in the CDR3. The ends were cut back, 6 bases at V and 4 bases at J, with 22 bases in the middle. The receptor was isolated from a man aged 50 to 59 in good health. The material sequenced was naive T cells sorted from blood. The rearrangement joins TRBV20-1 to TRBJ2-1; D perhaps matches TRBD1 (6 bases). CDR3 bases: TGCAGTGCCCCGTCGATGGAAGGGGGTTTATACAATGAGCAGTTCTTC. Translating gives CSAPSMEGGLYNEQFF.